This TCR beta chain derives from a study of T cell responses to AZD1222 COVID-19 vaccine. The CDR3 has 15 residues. Trimming stripped 6 bases from V and 8 bases from J, with 19 bases between. The germline CDR1 and CDR2 sequences are SGHAT and FQDESV (reference sequence). The protocol was immunoSEQ multiplex PCR, while the TCRdb copy is restricted to in-frame clones and leaves out a portion. The sample includes fewer than 120,000 clones, 92% of them seen just once. Material: peripheral blood, obtained 28 days after the second AZD1222 dose. The J gene is TRBJ1-4, the V gene TRBV11-1; D uncertain. This TCR was recovered from an adult who received the AZD1222 COVID-19 vaccine. The CDR3 DNA sequence: TGTGCCAGCAGTCATAAAGGCGCTATCCCCGAAAAACTGTTTTTT. As protein: CASSHKGAIPEKLFF.